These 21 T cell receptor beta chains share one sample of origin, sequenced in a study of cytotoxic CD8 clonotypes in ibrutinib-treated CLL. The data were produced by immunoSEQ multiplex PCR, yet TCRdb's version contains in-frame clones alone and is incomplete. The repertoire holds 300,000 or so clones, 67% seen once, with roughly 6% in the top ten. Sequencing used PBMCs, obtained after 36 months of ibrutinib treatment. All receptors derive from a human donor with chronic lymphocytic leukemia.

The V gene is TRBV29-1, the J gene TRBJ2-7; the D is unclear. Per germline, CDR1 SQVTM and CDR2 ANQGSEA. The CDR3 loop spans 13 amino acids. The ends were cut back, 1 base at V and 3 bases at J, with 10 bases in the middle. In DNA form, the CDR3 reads TGCAGCGTTGAAGGGGCCACACACTACGAGCAGTACTTC. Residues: CSVEGATHYEQYF.

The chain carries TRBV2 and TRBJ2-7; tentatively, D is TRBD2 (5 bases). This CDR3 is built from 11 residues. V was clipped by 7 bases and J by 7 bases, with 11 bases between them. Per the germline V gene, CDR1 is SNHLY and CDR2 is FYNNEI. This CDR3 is CASTPGWEQYF. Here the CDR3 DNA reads TGTGCCAGCACCCCGGGGTGGGAGCAGTACTTC.

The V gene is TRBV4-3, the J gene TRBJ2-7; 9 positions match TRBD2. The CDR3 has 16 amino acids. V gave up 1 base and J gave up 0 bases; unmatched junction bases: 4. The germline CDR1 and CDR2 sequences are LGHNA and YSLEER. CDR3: CASSQVRGRASYEQYF. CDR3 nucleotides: TGCGCCAGCAGCCAAGTGCGCGGGAGGGCCTCCTACGAGCAGTACTTC.

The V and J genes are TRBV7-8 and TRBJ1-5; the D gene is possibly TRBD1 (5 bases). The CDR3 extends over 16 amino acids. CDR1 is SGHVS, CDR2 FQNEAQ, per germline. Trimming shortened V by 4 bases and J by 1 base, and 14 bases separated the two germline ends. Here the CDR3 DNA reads TGTGCCAGCAGCTCCCGGGACCGCCTAAGCAATCAGCCCCAGCATTTT. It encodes CASSSRDRLSNQPQHF. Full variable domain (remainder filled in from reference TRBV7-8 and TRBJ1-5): GAGVSQSPRYKVAKRGQDVALRCDPISGHVSLFWYQQALGQGPEFLTYFQNEAQLDKSGLPSDRFFAERPEGSVSTLKIQRTQQEDSAVYLCASSSRDRLSNQPQHFGDGTRLSIL.

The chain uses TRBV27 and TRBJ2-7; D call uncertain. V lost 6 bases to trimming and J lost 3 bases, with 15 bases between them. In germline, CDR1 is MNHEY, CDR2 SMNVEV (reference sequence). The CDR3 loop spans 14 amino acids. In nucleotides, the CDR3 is TGTGCCAGCAGCCCCGTAACATGGGGCTACGAGCAGTACTTC. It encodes CASSPVTWGYEQYF.

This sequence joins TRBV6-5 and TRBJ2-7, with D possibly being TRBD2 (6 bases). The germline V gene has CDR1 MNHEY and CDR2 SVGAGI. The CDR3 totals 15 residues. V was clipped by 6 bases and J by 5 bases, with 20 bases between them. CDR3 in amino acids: CASRAPTGTSNEQYF. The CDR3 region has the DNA TGTGCCAGCAGAGCTCCGACCGGGACTTCTAACGAGCAGTACTTC.

The CDR3 DNA sequence: TGCGCCAGCAGCTCGCGACTAGCGGGAGCCACAGATACGCAGTATTTT. Its translation is CASSSRLAGATDTQYF. The V gene is TRBV4-1, the J gene TRBJ2-3; 12 nucleotides agree with TRBD2. Germline V lookup: CDR1 MGHRA, CDR2 YSYEKL. The CDR3 sequence is 16 residues long. V lost 5 bases, J lost 2 bases, and 5 bases stayed unmatched.

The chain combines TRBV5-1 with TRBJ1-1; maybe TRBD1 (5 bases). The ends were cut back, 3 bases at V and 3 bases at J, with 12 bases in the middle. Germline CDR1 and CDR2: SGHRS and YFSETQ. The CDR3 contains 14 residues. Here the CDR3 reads CASSWEQGYTEAFF. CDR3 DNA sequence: TGCGCCAGCAGCTGGGAGCAGGGATACACTGAAGCTTTCTTT.

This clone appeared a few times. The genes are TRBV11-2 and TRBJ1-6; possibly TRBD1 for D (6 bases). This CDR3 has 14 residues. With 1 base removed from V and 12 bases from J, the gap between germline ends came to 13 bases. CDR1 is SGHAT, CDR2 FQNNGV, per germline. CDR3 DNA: TGTGCCAGCAGCTTAGGCGGGGGGCTGGGACCCCTCCACTTT. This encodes CASSLGGGLGPLHF.

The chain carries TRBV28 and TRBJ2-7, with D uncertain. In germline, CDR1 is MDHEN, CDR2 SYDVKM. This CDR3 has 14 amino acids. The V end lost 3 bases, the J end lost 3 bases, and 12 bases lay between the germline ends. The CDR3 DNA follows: TGTGCCAGCAGTTTTAGCAGGCCGGACTACGAGCAGTACTTC. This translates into CASSFSRPDYEQYF.

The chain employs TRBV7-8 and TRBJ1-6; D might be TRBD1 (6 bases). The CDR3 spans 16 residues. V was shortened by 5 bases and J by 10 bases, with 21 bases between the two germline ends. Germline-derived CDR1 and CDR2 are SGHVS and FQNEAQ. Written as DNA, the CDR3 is TGTGCCAGCAGCCCCAGGCGGGGGGCGCGGGGGTCACCCCTCCACTTT. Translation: CASSPRRGARGSPLHF.

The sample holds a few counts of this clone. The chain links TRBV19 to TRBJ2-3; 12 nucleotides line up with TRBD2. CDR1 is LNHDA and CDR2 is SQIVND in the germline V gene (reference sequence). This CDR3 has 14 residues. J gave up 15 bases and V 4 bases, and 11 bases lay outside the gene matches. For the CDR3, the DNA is TGTGCCAGTAGTACGTCTGGGCTAGCGGGGGGGCACTATTTT. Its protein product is CASSTSGLAGGHYF.

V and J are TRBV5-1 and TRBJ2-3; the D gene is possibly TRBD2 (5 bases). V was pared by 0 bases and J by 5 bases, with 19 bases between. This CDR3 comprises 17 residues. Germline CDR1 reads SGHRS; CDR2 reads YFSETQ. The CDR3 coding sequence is TGCGCCAGCAGCTTGGTAGGCAGCCCGGGGATTCGAGATACGCAGTATTTT. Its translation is CASSLVGSPGIRDTQYF.

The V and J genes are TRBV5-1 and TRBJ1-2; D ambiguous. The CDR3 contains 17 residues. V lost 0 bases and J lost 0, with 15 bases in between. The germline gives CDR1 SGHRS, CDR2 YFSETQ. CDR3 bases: TGCGCCAGCAGCTTGGTCTTATCAGGTAGCCCTAACTATGGCTACACCTTC. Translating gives CASSLVLSGSPNYGYTF.

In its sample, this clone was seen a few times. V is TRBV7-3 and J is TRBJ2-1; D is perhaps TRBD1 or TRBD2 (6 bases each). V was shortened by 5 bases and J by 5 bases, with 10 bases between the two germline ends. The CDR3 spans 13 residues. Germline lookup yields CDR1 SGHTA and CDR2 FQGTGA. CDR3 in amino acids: CASSRGQNNEQFF. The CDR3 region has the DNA TGTGCCAGCAGCCGGGGGCAAAACAATGAGCAGTTCTTC. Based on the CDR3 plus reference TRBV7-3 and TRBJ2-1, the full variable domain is GAGVSQTPSNKVTEKGKYVELRCDPISGHTALYWYRQSLGQGPEFLIYFQGTGAADDSGLPNDRFFAVRPEGSVSTLKIQRTERGDSAVYLCASSRGQNNEQFFGPGTRLTVL.

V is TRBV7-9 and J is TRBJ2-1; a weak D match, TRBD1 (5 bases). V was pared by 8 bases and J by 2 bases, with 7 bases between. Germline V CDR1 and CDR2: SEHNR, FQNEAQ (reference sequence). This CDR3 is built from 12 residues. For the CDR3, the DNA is TGTGCCAGCGGCAGGGCCTACAATGAGCAGTTCTTC. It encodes CASGRAYNEQFF.

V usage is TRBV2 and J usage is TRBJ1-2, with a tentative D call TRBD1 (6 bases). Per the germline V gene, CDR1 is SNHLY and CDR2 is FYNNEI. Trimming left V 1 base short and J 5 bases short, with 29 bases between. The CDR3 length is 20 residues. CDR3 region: CASSEVRGGAGPDPRYGYTF. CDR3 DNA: TGTGCCAGCAGTGAAGTGAGAGGGGGTGCAGGGCCCGATCCTCGATATGGCTACACCTTC.

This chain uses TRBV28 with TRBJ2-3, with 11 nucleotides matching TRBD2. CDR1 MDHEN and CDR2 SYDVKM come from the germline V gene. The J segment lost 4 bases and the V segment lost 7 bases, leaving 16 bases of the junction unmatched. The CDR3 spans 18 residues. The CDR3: CASTPTRITSGRSDTQYF. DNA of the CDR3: TGTGCCAGCACGCCAACTAGAATTACTAGCGGGAGATCAGATACGCAGTATTTT.

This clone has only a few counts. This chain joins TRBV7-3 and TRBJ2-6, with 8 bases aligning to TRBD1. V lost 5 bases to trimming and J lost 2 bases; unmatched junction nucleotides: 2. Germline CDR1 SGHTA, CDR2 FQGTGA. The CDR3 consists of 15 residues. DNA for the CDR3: TGTGCCAGCAGCGCACAGGGGGCTGGGGCCAACGTCCTGACTTTC. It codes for CASSAQGAGANVLTF.

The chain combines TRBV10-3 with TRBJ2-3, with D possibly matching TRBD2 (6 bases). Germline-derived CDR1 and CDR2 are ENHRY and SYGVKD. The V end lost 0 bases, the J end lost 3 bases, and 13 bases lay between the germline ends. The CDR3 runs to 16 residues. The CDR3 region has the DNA TGTGCCATCAGTGAGTCCCCGAAAAGCGGGACAGATACGCAGTATTTT. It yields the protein CAISESPKSGTDTQYF.

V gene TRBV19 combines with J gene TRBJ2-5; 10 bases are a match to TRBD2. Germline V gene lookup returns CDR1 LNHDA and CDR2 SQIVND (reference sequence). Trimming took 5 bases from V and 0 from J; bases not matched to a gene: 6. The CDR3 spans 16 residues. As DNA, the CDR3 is TGTGCCAGTAGTGTAAGAGCGGGAGGGTACCAAGAGACCCAGTACTTC. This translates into CASSVRAGGYQETQYF.